Listed here are 24 T cell receptor beta chains from one sample, sequenced in a study of molecular identifiers for immune sequencing clone quantification. Each CDR3 protein gets one entry after TCRdb re-called the PCR reads with MiXCR. The data show more than 550,000 distinct CDR3 sequences, about 25% seen once. The material sequenced was naive CD8+ T cells from blood, with Jurkat cell RNA spiked in. Regarding subset: FACS-sorted CD8+CD4-CCR7+CD45RA+ naive T cells. The receptors come from a human donor in good health. Some libraries in this study had Jurkat cell RNA spiked in.

The chain carries TRBV5-8 and TRBJ2-7; D is possibly TRBD1 (5 bases). This CDR3 has 14 amino acids. With 4 bases removed from V and 1 base from J, the gap between germline ends came to 12 bases. CDR1 and CDR2 from the germline V gene are SGHTS and YDEGEE. CDR3 residues: CASSRFPGSYEQYF. The CDR3 region has the DNA TGTGCCAGCAGCCGCTTTCCAGGGTCCTACGAGCAGTACTTC.

In this sample, this clonotype turned up a few times. The V call is TRBV30, the J call TRBJ1-1; the D is unclear. The ends were cut back, 0 bases at V and 0 bases at J, with 5 bases in the middle. From germline, CDR1 is GTSNPN and CDR2 SVGIG (reference sequence). The CDR3 extends over 13 amino acids. CDR3 in amino acids: CAWSVVLNTEAFF. CDR3 bases: TGTGCCTGGAGTGTAGTGCTGAACACTGAAGCTTTCTTT.

Only a few counts were recorded for this clonotype. The J gene is TRBJ1-2, the V gene TRBV7-9; D possibly corresponds to TRBD1 (6 bases). The V end lost 0 bases, the J end lost 6 bases, and 17 bases lay between the germline ends. The germline gives CDR1 SEHNR, CDR2 FQNEAQ (reference sequence). The CDR3 is 16 residues long. The CDR3 DNA follows: TGTGCCAGCAGCTTAGCTGTAGGACAGATGTTTCATGGCTACACCTTC. Translation: CASSLAVGQMFHGYTF.

V and J are TRBV4-1 and TRBJ1-2; D possibly corresponds to TRBD1 (6 bases). V was clipped by 0 bases and J by 8 bases, with 25 bases between them. Looked up from germline, CDR1 is MGHRA and CDR2 is YSYEKL. The CDR3 covers 18 residues. The CDR3 reads CASSQEELRDMPHRGYTF. The CDR3 DNA is TGCGCCAGCAGCCAAGAAGAACTAAGGGACATGCCGCACCGGGGCTACACCTTC.

This clonotype was seen repeatedly, ten times or more. V gene TRBV20-1 combines with J gene TRBJ1-5; tentatively, D is TRBD1 (5 bases). The germline CDR1 and CDR2 sequences are DFQATT and SNEGSKA (reference sequence). This CDR3 spans 13 amino acids. Between the trimmed V and J ends, which lost 0 bases and 7 bases, there was a span of 10 bases. The CDR3, as DNA: TGCAGTGCTAGAGATCCGGGGGGGCAGCCCCAGCATTTT. The encoded protein is CSARDPGGQPQHF.

The rearrangement uses TRBV7-9 and TRBJ2-7; D is unclear. The CDR3 is 13 residues long. Germline loops: CDR1 SEHNR, CDR2 FQNEAQ (reference sequence). The V gene lost 5 bases and the J gene lost 7 bases, with 15 bases spanning the gap. The chain's CDR3 is CASSLPWGREQYF. The CDR3 DNA reads TGTGCCAGCAGCCTACCTTGGGGAAGGGAGCAGTACTTC.

Only one count was recorded for this clonotype. Since a much larger clone is just one base distant, this may be a read error. The chain recombines TRBV29-1 with TRBJ2-1; 7 bases align to TRBD2. Germline assignment: CDR1 SQVTM and CDR2 ANQGSEA. The CDR3 is 15 amino acids. The CDR3 loop is CSVEGLFGTIYEQLF. CDR3 nucleotide sequence: TGCAGCGTTGAAGGCTTGTTTGGGACTATCTATGAGCAGCTCTTC.

Concerning this clonotype itself: The germline gene is not matched at one end of the junction; a read error may be the cause. V usage is TRBV3-1 and J usage is TRBJ2-7; D ambiguous. The CDR3 is 15 amino acids. Germline CDR1 and CDR2: LGHDT and YNNKEL (reference sequence). The CDR3 reads CACSQDHPISYEQYF. CDR3 coding DNA: TGTGCCTGCAGCCAAGATCACCCTATCTCCTACGAGCAGTACTTC.

Comment on this clonotype: A much larger clone lies one base from this, so it may be a read error. The chain couples TRBV7-9 to TRBJ2-3; 8 nucleotides line up with TRBD2. In germline, CDR1 is SEHNR, CDR2 FQNEAQ (reference sequence). J gave up 4 bases and V 6 bases, and 9 bases lay outside the gene matches. This CDR3 comprises 15 residues. This chain's CDR3 is CASSQLAETPDTQYF. CDR3 nucleotides: TGTGCCAGCAGTCAACTAGCGGAAACCCCAGATACGCAGTATTTT.

The genes are TRBV9 and TRBJ2-2; no clear D. This CDR3 has 12 residues. V was cut by 1 base and J by 4 bases, with 2 bases left in between. The V gene's germline CDR1 is SGDLS and CDR2 YYNGEE. DNA for the CDR3: TGTGCCAGCAGCGTAAGCACCGGGGAGCTGTTTTTT. The encoded protein is CASSVSTGELFF. Complete variable domain (other parts from reference TRBV9 and TRBJ2-2): DSGVTQTPKHLITATGQRVTLRCSPRSGDLSVYWYQQSLDQGLQFLIQYYNGEERAKGNILERFSAQQFPDLHSELNLSSLELGDSALYFCASSVSTGELFFGEGSRLTVL.

There are many counts of this clonotype. The chain uses TRBV4-3 and TRBJ1-1; 8 positions match TRBD1. Germline CDR1 LGHNA, CDR2 YSLEER. The CDR3 runs to 15 residues. V lost 3 bases to trimming and J lost 5 bases; unmatched junction nucleotides: 8. In DNA form, the CDR3 reads TGCGCCAGCAGCCATTACGGACAGGGCGGGACTGAAGCTTTCTTT. The encoded protein is CASSHYGQGGTEAFF.

About this clonotype itself: Germline and junction disagree at one end, which may indicate a read error. This chain links TRBV2 with TRBJ2-5; TRBD2 might be the D (6 bases). CDR1 and CDR2 (germline): SNHLY, FYNNEI. The CDR3 spans 18 residues. CDR3 in DNA: TGTGCCAGCAGTGAAGCGGGAGGCAGGGAAGTGGAGCAAGAGACCCAGCACTTC. Translating gives CASSEAGGREVEQETQHF.

This clonotype was counted many times. The rearrangement uses TRBV12-3 or TRBV12-4 and TRBJ2-3, with 9 bases identical to TRBD1. The junction had 6 bases not matched to a gene; V was cut back by 5 bases and J by 0 bases. The CDR3 is made up of 16 amino acids. CDR3 bases: TGTGCCAGCAGTGCCCGGACAGGGGCTAGCACAGATACGCAGTATTTT. It specifies CASSARTGASTDTQYF.

This clonotype has at least ten counts. V usage is TRBV4-2 and J usage is TRBJ2-3; the match to TRBD2 covers 10 bases. CDR3 length equals 17 residues. Germline V CDR1 and CDR2: LGHNA, YNFKEQ. V lost 0 bases to trimming and J lost 6 bases; unmatched junction nucleotides: 9. The CDR3 loop is CASSQDGSSGREDTQYF. The CDR3 DNA sequence: TGTGCCAGCAGCCAAGATGGGTCTAGCGGGAGAGAGGATACGCAGTATTTT.

This clonotype was observed many times. The gene calls are TRBV5-1 and TRBJ2-7, with a possible D match to TRBD1 (6 bases). The length of the CDR3 is 15 residues. Germline V gene lookup returns CDR1 SGHRS and CDR2 YFSETQ. Between the trimmed V and J ends, which lost 0 bases and 0 bases, there was a span of 10 bases. Here the CDR3 DNA reads TGCGCCAGCAGCTTGGGGGCAGGGGACTCCTACGAGCAGTACTTC. Its translation is CASSLGAGDSYEQYF.

This chain joins TRBV4-2 and TRBJ2-3, with D unclear. This CDR3 spans 13 amino acids. The germline V gene encodes CDR1 LGHNA and CDR2 YNFKEQ. V was cut by 2 bases and J by 14 bases, with 17 bases left in between. Written as DNA, the CDR3 is TGTGCCAGCAGCCAAATGTCGGGCAGGCCAGGGTATTTT. Translating it yields CASSQMSGRPGYF.

Concerning this clonotype itself: This could be a read error, since a much larger clone is one nucleotide away. V is TRBV27 and J is TRBJ2-5, with no clear D. Germline assignment: CDR1 MNHEY and CDR2 SMNVEV (reference sequence). Deletions cut 8 bases from V and 5 bases from J, with 12 bases between. CDR3 length equals 12 residues. CDR3 sequence reads: CASGPTPETQYF. As DNA, the CDR3 is TGTGCCAGCGGCCCAACCCCGGAGACCCAGTACTTC.

This clonotype was seen repeatedly, ten times or more. V and J are TRBV20-1 and TRBJ2-7, with 7 bases identical to TRBD2. The germline V gene encodes CDR1 DFQATT and CDR2 SNEGSKA (reference sequence). V trimming: 6 bases; J trimming: 7 bases; junction bases outside the gene matches: 27. There are 18 residues in the CDR3. CDR3 sequence (DNA): TGCAGTGCCCCTGGGAGGGTAGCGGAAACAGTTCCGCTAGTAGAGCAGTACTTC. It is translated as CSAPGRVAETVPLVEQYF.

Of note for this clonotype: A junction end diverges from the germline sequence, so it may reflect a read error. The rearrangement links TRBV5-3 to TRBJ2-7; TRBD2 matches 12 bases. TRBV5-3 is an ORF, with its function uncertain. The CDR3 totals 15 residues. The CDR3 region has the DNA TGTGCCAGCAGCTTAACCGAGACTAGCGGGAGCGAGCAGTACTTC. Its translation is CASSLTETSGSEQYF.

This clonotype has just a few counts. The chain couples TRBV6-5 to TRBJ2-7; perhaps TRBD1 as D (6 bases). Trimming pared 2 bases from V and 1 base from J, leaving 12 bases between. Per the germline V gene, CDR1 is MNHEY and CDR2 is SVGAGI. This CDR3 has 15 residues. Here the CDR3 DNA reads TGTGCCAGCAGTTACGCCCCAGGACAGTCCTACGAGCAGTACTTC. Translating it yields CASSYAPGQSYEQYF.

As regards this clonotype: This clone may be a read error of a much larger clone one base away. The chain is built from TRBV6-5 and TRBJ2-7, with TRBD1 matching 7 bases. The trim removed 4 bases at V and 2 bases at J, leaving 8 bases unmatched. Germline V gene sequence: CDR1 MNHEY, CDR2 SVGAGI. The CDR3 is 15 residues long. CDR3 nucleotide sequence: TGTGCCAGCAGTTGCCACCGGGACAGCACCTACGAGCAGTACTTC. It is translated as CASSCHRDSTYEQYF.

This clonotype was detected ten times or more. The CDR3 reads CASSKVEARGSFSGANVLTF. The CDR3 DNA reads as TGTGCCAGCAGCAAAGTCGAAGCCAGGGGATCCTTCTCTGGGGCCAACGTCCTGACTTTC. The chain joins TRBV21-1 to TRBJ2-6; TRBD1, as called in the table, went unchecked against the DNA. TRBV21-1 is flagged as a pseudogene. The CDR3 length is 20 residues.

Comment on this clonotype: Being one base from a much bigger clone, this may be a read error. The chain uses TRBV19 and TRBJ2-5; 8 nucleotides match TRBD1. The CDR3 consists of 16 residues. Germline V gene sequence: CDR1 LNHDA, CDR2 SQIVND (reference sequence). CDR3 coding DNA: TGTGCCAGTAGTACGGGGGACAGGACGTACCAAGAGACCCGGTACTTC. Translation gives CASSTGDRTYQETRYF.

This chain connects TRBV2 to TRBJ1-6; no clear D gene. Germline CDR1 is SNHLY and CDR2 is FYNNEI. V was pared by 2 bases and J by 5 bases, with 13 bases between. This CDR3 has 16 residues. The CDR3 DNA sequence: TGTGCCAGCAGTGAACGGGTATTCGGCCATAATTCACCCCTCCACTTT. Translating gives CASSERVFGHNSPLHF.